These T cell receptor beta chains were read from a single sample in a study of type 1 regulatory T cells. From the reads, TCRdb called clonotypes with MiXCR, one entry per CDR3 protein. Here the sample spans tens of thousands of distinct CDR3 sequences, 62% being singletons. Antigen specificity for these receptors is unknown. The source material was cultured non-Tr1 T cells, either the whole culture or a sorted T cell fraction (not recorded which). Source of these receptors: a human donor in good health. The CDR3 runs from the conserved cysteine through the conserved F or W. Each record gives: V gene, J gene, D gene, CDR3 protein. A D gene is named only where the DNA matches it firmly.

V: TRBV12-3/TRBV12-4
J: TRBJ2-3
D: .
CDR3: CASSPSPPLRTDTQYF

V: TRBV7-2
J: TRBJ2-7
D: TRBD1
CDR3: CASSLGYRGLHEQYF

V: TRBV7-2
J: TRBJ1-1
D: .
CDR3: CASSLRGGGNMNTEAFF

V: TRBV6-2/TRBV6-3
J: TRBJ1-2
D: .
CDR3: CASRRSGAGYGYTF

V: TRBV10-2
J: TRBJ2-1
D: .
CDR3: CASSDNTGNEQFF

V: TRBV12-3/TRBV12-4
J: TRBJ2-1
D: TRBD2
CDR3: CASSHTSGGSNEQFF

V: TRBV28
J: TRBJ2-1
D: TRBD1
CDR3: CASSYRGRNEQFF

V: TRBV7-8
J: TRBJ2-7
D: .
CDR3: CASSLVAGTYEQYF

V: TRBV5-1
J: TRBJ2-1
D: TRBD1
CDR3: CASSSTGVDLNEQFF

V: TRBV9
J: TRBJ2-3
D: .
CDR3: CASSPRVADTQYF

V: TRBV20-1
J: TRBJ1-1
D: .
CDR3: CSAREGGPVFEAFF

V: TRBV5-1
J: TRBJ2-5
D: .
CDR3: CASRGGTHQETQYF

V: TRBV10-3
J: TRBJ1-2
D: TRBD1
CDR3: CAISEQAGQGNYGYTF

V: TRBV6-5
J: TRBJ2-7
D: .
CDR3: CASSRSRGYEQYF

V: TRBV6-5
J: TRBJ2-3
D: .
CDR3: CASNPTNGPDTQYF

V: TRBV20-1
J: TRBJ1-6
D: TRBD1
CDR3: CSARGVGTAYNSPLHF

V: TRBV6-1
J: TRBJ2-5
D: .
CDR3: CANRHRVGETQYF

V: TRBV20-1
J: TRBJ2-7
D: TRBD2
CDR3: CSASTSGIYEQYF

V: TRBV20-1
J: TRBJ1-3
D: .
CDR3: CSASVEQTRGWGRVGNTIYF

V: TRBV11-2
J: TRBJ1-5
D: .
CDR3: CASSSGRGGQPQHF

V: TRBV9
J: TRBJ2-3
D: TRBD1
CDR3: CASSVEGQTDTQYF

V: TRBV2
J: TRBJ2-1
D: TRBD2
CDR3: CASTGEGNEQFF

V: TRBV5-1
J: TRBJ2-3
D: TRBD1
CDR3: CASSETTGDTDTQYF

V: TRBV27
J: TRBJ1-1
D: .
CDR3: CASWGYTEAFF

V: TRBV7-3
J: TRBJ2-1
D: .
CDR3: CASSLLGEANNEQFF

V: TRBV9
J: TRBJ2-3
D: .
CDR3: CASSVGQVDPDTQYF

V: TRBV20-1
J: TRBJ2-1
D: TRBD2
CDR3: CSAASGMSYNEQFF

V: TRBV5-5
J: TRBJ1-4
D: .
CDR3: CASRMTTGATNEKLFF

V: TRBV5-1
J: TRBJ2-3
D: .
CDR3: CASSWTVDRLGTDTQYF

V: TRBV9
J: TRBJ2-2
D: .
CDR3: CASSVNRGDSGVHTGELFF

V: TRBV6-5
J: TRBJ2-5
D: TRBD2
CDR3: CASRPTSGSETQYF

V: TRBV28
J: TRBJ2-7
D: .
CDR3: CASRRQASYEQYF

V: TRBV6-5
J: TRBJ2-7
D: TRBD2
CDR3: CASSHSGLAGQPSYEQYF

V: TRBV10-3
J: TRBJ1-5
D: TRBD1
CDR3: CATTGGGGQHF

V: TRBV4-2
J: TRBJ2-1
D: TRBD2
CDR3: CASSQDGRAGGDNEQFF

V: TRBV4-1
J: TRBJ1-2
D: .
CDR3: CASSQGGMRVGYGYTF

V: TRBV12-3/TRBV12-4
J: TRBJ2-3
D: TRBD2
CDR3: CASSFPAGPTDTQYF

V: TRBV20-1
J: TRBJ1-5
D: .
CDR3: CSATPGGVIEPQHF

V: TRBV20-1
J: TRBJ2-3
D: .
CDR3: CRPSDVEATSTDTQYF

V: TRBV18
J: TRBJ1-2
D: .
CDR3: CASSQSDANYGYTF

V: TRBV5-1
J: TRBJ2-2
D: .
CDR3: CASSLRGLGELFF

V: TRBV5-1
J: TRBJ2-3
D: TRBD1
CDR3: CASSLGTGGSTDTQYF

V: TRBV5-1
J: TRBJ1-4
D: TRBD1
CDR3: CASSLQGQKNEKLFF

V: TRBV7-9
J: TRBJ2-2
D: .
CDR3: CASSFVGNTGELFF

V: TRBV5-1
J: TRBJ2-1
D: .
CDR3: CASSSAGPRGIEQFF

V: TRBV20-1
J: TRBJ2-7
D: .
CDR3: CSASVGVYEQYF

V: TRBV24-1
J: TRBJ2-1
D: TRBD2
CDR3: CATSDSAGVTHEQFF

V: TRBV29-1
J: TRBJ2-1
D: TRBD2
CDR3: CSVGGVAGDLNEQFF

V: TRBV12-3/TRBV12-4
J: TRBJ2-1
D: TRBD2
CDR3: CASSPGTSDPREVYEQFF

V: TRBV4-3
J: TRBJ2-7
D: .
CDR3: CASSQGTSTLYEQYF